What follows is one T cell receptor beta chain and its context. Trimming stripped 6 bases from V and 0 bases from J, with 3 bases between. The CDR3 loop spans 12 amino acids. Looked up from germline, CDR1 is SGHTA and CDR2 is FQGNSA. This entry belongs to a study of blood T cell repertoires in COVID-19. About the study: Samples came from the United States, Italy and Spain, spanning acute and convalescent COVID-19. In each case, the material was cDNA or gDNA derived from T cells, B-cell-depleted T cells, or PBMCs.

Authors' processing steps: Reference gene primer amplification yielded estimated nucleated cell counts. TCRdb's table, derived via immunoSEQ multiplex PCR, lists solely in-frame clones and lacks some. V and J calls and clone size are copied from that table; D and trimming were computed from the DNA. The table lists more than 75,000 clones, 82% of them singletons. The chain has TRBV7-2 and TRBJ1-3; D unresolved. The specimen was peripheral blood. The receptor's source is a man between 60 and 75 years old with acute or convalescent COVID-19. CDR3 in amino acids: CASRSSGNTIYF. The CDR3 DNA is TGTGCCAGCAGGAGCTCTGGAAACACCATATATTTT. Together with reference TRBV7-2 and TRBJ1-3, the CDR3 gives the full variable domain: GAGVSQSPSNKVTEKGKDVELRCDPISGHTALYWYRQSLGQGLEFLIYFQGNSAPDKSGLPSDRFSAERTGGSVSTLTIQRTQQEDSAVYLCASRSSGNTIYFGEGSWLTVV.